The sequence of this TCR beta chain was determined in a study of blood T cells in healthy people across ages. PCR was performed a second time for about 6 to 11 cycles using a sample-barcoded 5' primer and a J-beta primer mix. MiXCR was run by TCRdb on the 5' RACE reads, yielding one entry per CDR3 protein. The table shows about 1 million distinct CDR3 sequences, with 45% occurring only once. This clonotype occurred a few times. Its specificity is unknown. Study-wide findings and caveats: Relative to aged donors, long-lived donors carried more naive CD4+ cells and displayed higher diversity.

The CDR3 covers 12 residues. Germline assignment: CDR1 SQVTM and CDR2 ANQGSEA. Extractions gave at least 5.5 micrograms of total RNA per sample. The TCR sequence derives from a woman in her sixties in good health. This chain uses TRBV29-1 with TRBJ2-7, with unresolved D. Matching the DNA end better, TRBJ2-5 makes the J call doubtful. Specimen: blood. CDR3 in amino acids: CSVEARMRTQYF. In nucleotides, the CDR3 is TGCAGCGTTGAGGCAAGAATGAGGACCCAGTACTTC.